Presented here are 6 T cell receptor beta chains from one specimen sequenced in a study of blood T cell repertoires in COVID-19. Only in-frame clones appear in the TCRdb table, and some are missing; sequencing was by immunoSEQ multiplex PCR. The sample has about 60,000 clones; approximately 86% are singletons. Sequencing was carried out using peripheral blood. These receptors originate from a woman older than 75 with active COVID-19.

The chain carries TRBV6-5 and TRBJ2-7, with 8 bases aligning to TRBD2. The CDR3 has 16 residues. Per germline, CDR1 MNHEY and CDR2 SVGAGI. V trimming: 4 bases; J trimming: 4 bases; junction bases outside the gene matches: 12. The CDR3 loop reads CASSFDGGGGLYEQYF. CDR3 nucleotides: TGTGCCAGCAGTTTCGACGGGGGGGGAGGATTGTACGAGCAGTACTTC.

The rearrangement joins TRBV4-2 to TRBJ2-3, with a weak D call TRBD2 (5 bases). The CDR3 covers 15 residues. CDR1 and CDR2 from the germline V gene are LGHNA and YNFKEQ. V gave up 1 base and J gave up 0 bases, with 8 bases separating them. Written as DNA, the CDR3 is TGTGCCAGCAGCCAAGGGCGGGCGAGCACAGATACGCAGTATTTT. Amino acid sequence: CASSQGRASTDTQYF.

This clone is a singleton in its sample. The chain couples TRBV4-2 to TRBJ2-5, with 14 bases aligning to TRBD2. CDR1 and CDR2 from the germline V gene are LGHNA and YNFKEQ. The CDR3 sequence is 17 residues long. V was clipped by 6 bases and J by 2 bases; unmatched bases: 8. The CDR3 loop is CASRPGLAGGRQETQYF. The CDR3 coding sequence is TGTGCCAGCAGACCAGGACTAGCGGGGGGTAGACAAGAGACCCAGTACTTC.

The CDR3 spells CASSLSSAGLNYGYTF. The CDR3 DNA is TGTGCCAGCAGTTTATCGTCAGCAGGTCTAAACTATGGCTACACCTTC. The V call is TRBV27, the J call TRBJ1-2; no clear D gene. Per the germline V gene, CDR1 is MNHEY and CDR2 is SMNVEV (reference sequence). Trimming took 0 bases from V and 2 from J, leaving 13 bases between them. The CDR3 loop spans 16 amino acids.

This chain joins TRBV27 and TRBJ2-7, with TRBD1 as a possible D gene (5 bases). Germline V lookup: CDR1 MNHEY, CDR2 SMNVEV (reference sequence). The CDR3 is 13 residues long. V gave up 3 bases and J gave up 7 bases, with 13 bases separating them. CDR3 residues: CASSFGSGSEQYF. For the CDR3, the DNA is TGTGCCAGCAGTTTCGGGTCAGGGTCTGAGCAGTACTTC.

This clone showed up just once. The CDR3 coding sequence is TGTGCCATCAGAGAACAGGGGGCGGCCCAGTACTTC. Translation: CAIREQGAAQYF. This sequence joins TRBV10-3 and TRBJ2-5; 9 bases align to TRBD1. Per germline, CDR1 ENHRY and CDR2 SYGVKD. The CDR3 is 12 amino acids. Trimming cost V 6 bases and J 9 bases; bases outside gene matches: 5.